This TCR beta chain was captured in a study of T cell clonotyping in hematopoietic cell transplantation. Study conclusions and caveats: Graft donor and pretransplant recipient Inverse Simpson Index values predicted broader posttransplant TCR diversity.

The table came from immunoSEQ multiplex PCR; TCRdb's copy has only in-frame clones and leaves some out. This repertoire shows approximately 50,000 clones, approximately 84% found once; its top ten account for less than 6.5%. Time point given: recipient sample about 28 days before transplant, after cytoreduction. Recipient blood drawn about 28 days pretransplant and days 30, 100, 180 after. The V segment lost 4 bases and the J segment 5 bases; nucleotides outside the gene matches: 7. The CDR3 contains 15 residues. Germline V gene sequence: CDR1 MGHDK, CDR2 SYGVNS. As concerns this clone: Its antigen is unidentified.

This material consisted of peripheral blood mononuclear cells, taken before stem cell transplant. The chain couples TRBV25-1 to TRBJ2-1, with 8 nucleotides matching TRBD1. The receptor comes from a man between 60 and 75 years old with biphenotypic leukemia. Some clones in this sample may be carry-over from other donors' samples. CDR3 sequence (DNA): TGTGCCAGCAGTGTACCAGGGGGCCCCCACAATGAGCAGTTCTTC. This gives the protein CASSVPGGPHNEQFF.